What follows are 21 T cell receptor beta chains derived from one specimen sequenced in a study of blood T cell repertoires in COVID-19. Assay used: immunoSEQ multiplex PCR; TCRdb lists only in-frame clones, some missing. The sample lists over 250,000 clones; around 90% were seen once. Sequenced: peripheral blood. These receptors were collected from a woman in her 40s who had recovered from COVID-19.

CDR3 in DNA: TGTGCCAGCAGTTTAGACCGTCTAGACACGCAGTATTTT. Translated, it gives CASSLDRLDTQYF. This sequence joins TRBV27 and TRBJ2-3, with D unclear. There are 13 residues in the CDR3. The V end was cut by 2 bases, the J end by 9 bases, with 12 bases between. Per germline, CDR1 MNHEY and CDR2 SMNVEV (reference sequence).

This clone appeared a few times. V and J are TRBV5-1 and TRBJ1-6, with 10 bases aligning to TRBD1. Trimming cost V 4 bases and J 6 bases; bases outside gene matches: 7. Germline CDR1 reads SGHRS; CDR2 reads YFSETQ. CDR3 length equals 16 residues. The CDR3 DNA follows: TGCGCCAGCAGCCCGGAAGGGGACAGGGGTAATTCACCCCTCCACTTT. Amino acids: CASSPEGDRGNSPLHF.

The rearrangement links TRBV13 to TRBJ2-3; TRBD2 matches 12 bases. Trimming took 1 base from V and 6 from J; bases not matched to a gene: 11. The CDR3 runs to 18 residues. The germline V gene encodes CDR1 PRHDT and CDR2 FYEKMQ (reference sequence). CDR3 DNA sequence: TGTGCCAGCAGCTTAGCCCGACTAGCGGGAGACGCGGGGGATACGCAGTATTTT. It encodes CASSLARLAGDAGDTQYF. The whole variable domain, remainder taken from reference TRBV13 and TRBJ2-3, is AAGVIQSPRHLIKEKRETATLKCYPIPRHDTVYWYQQGPGQDPQFLISFYEKMQSDKGSIPDRFSAQQFSDYHSELNMSSLELGDSALYFCASSLARLAGDAGDTQYFGPGTRLTVL.

The rearrangement uses TRBV9 and TRBJ2-1; D remains unclear. Trimming took off 0 bases at V and 10 bases at J, with 14 bases between the two ends. This CDR3 is built from 14 residues. Germline V lookup: CDR1 SGDLS, CDR2 YYNGEE. This CDR3 reads CASSVATSRSEQFF. In DNA, the CDR3 is TGTGCCAGCAGCGTAGCTACGTCCAGGTCGGAGCAGTTCTTC.

The chain carries TRBV19 and TRBJ1-1; D is perhaps TRBD1 (5 bases). This CDR3 is built from 15 residues. From germline, CDR1 is LNHDA and CDR2 SQIVND (reference sequence). V lost 2 bases, J lost 2 bases, and 12 bases lay in between. The CDR3 bases are TGTGCCAGTAGTATAATCGGCGGGGGAAACACTGAAGCTTTCTTT. Its translation: CASSIIGGGNTEAFF.

The chain uses TRBV30 and TRBJ1-4; D is possibly TRBD1 (6 bases). CDR1 GTSNPN and CDR2 SVGIG come from the germline V gene (reference sequence). Trimming removed 1 base at V and 3 bases at J, with 9 bases between. The CDR3 has 14 residues. The CDR3 DNA sequence: TGTGCCTGGAGTGACAGGGCCTCTAATGAAAAACTGTTTTTT. It codes for CAWSDRASNEKLFF.

This clone was recorded a few times. Compared with germline, one end of the junction differs, possibly owing to a read error. The chain combines TRBV7-7 with TRBJ2-7; 11 bases line up with TRBD2. CDR3 length: 15 amino acids. Germline-derived CDR1 and CDR2 are SSHAT and FNYEAQ (reference sequence). The CDR3 DNA sequence: TGTGCTAGCAGCTTGGGTAGCGGGAGGGCCTACGAGCAGTACTTC. Amino acids: CASSLGSGRAYEQYF.

The rearrangement links TRBV7-2 to TRBJ1-1, with TRBD1 as a possible D gene (6 bases). V lost 0 bases and J lost 0, with 17 bases in between. The CDR3 is made up of 18 amino acids. Germline V gene data show CDR1 as SGHTA and CDR2 as FQGNSA. The CDR3 nucleotides are TGTGCCAGCAGCTTAGCACGGACAGCGACCCTCATGAACACTGAAGCTTTCTTT. Amino acid sequence: CASSLARTATLMNTEAFF.

There are a few counts of this clone. CDR3 sequence reads: CASKGGGSYNEQFF. The CDR3 DNA sequence: TGTGCCAGCAAGGGGGGAGGGTCCTACAATGAGCAGTTCTTC. The chain recombines TRBV25-1 with TRBJ2-1, with a weak D call TRBD2 (7 bases). Germline V gene data show CDR1 as MGHDK and CDR2 as SYGVNS. The CDR3 extends over 14 amino acids. Trimming shortened V by 7 bases and J by 1 base, and 11 bases separated the two germline ends.

CDR3 in DNA: TGCAGCGCCTGGGCTAGCGGGAGGCCTAATGAGCAGTTCTTC. Protein product: CSAWASGRPNEQFF. The chain employs TRBV29-1 and TRBJ2-1; 11 nucleotides agree with TRBD2. The junction had 9 bases not matched to a gene; V was cut back by 7 bases and J by 7 bases. Germline V gene lookup returns CDR1 SQVTM and CDR2 ANQGSEA. The CDR3 contains 14 residues.

This chain uses TRBV2 with TRBJ2-1; 11 bases fit TRBD2. With V trimmed by 7 bases and J by 9 bases, 11 bases remained unmatched. CDR3 length: 15 residues. CDR1 SNHLY and CDR2 FYNNEI come from the germline V gene. CDR3 protein: CASIVTLAGGGEQFF. CDR3 DNA: TGTGCCAGCATTGTGACCCTAGCGGGAGGCGGTGAGCAGTTCTTC. Together with reference TRBV2 and TRBJ2-1, the CDR3 gives the full variable domain: EPEVTQTPSHQVTQMGQEVILRCVPISNHLYFYWYRQILGQKVEFLVSFYNNEISEKSEIFDDQFSVERPDGSNFTLKIRSTKLEDSAMYFCASIVTLAGGGEQFFGPGTRLTVL.

The chain links TRBV10-3 to TRBJ2-6; the D gene is possibly TRBD1 (6 bases). This CDR3 has 16 amino acids. The V and J ends lost 10 bases and 2 bases respectively, with 18 bases between them. CDR1 ENHRY and CDR2 SYGVKD come from the germline V gene. The CDR3 DNA is TGTGCCACAGGGGCGCGACGGGCAACTGGGGCCAACGTCCTGACTTTC. Translated, it gives CATGARRATGANVLTF.

The chain is built from TRBV10-3 and TRBJ2-5; 16 bases align to TRBD2. V was pared by 10 bases and J by 7 bases, with 12 bases of the junction left unmatched. The CDR3 sequence is 16 residues long. Germline V gene lookup returns CDR1 ENHRY and CDR2 SYGVKD. As DNA, the CDR3 is TGTGCCACCGGGACTAGCGGGAGGGCCCACGGTGGGACCCAGTACTTC. Its protein product is CATGTSGRAHGGTQYF.

The rearrangement joins TRBV5-1 to TRBJ1-2; maybe TRBD1 (5 bases). The CDR3 is 14 residues long. Per the germline V gene, CDR1 is SGHRS and CDR2 is YFSETQ. The germline V and J ends were trimmed by 6 bases and 3 bases, with 15 bases remaining between them. The DNA for the CDR3 is TGCGCCAGCAACCCCGTGGGGGGGTACTATGGCTACACCTTC. This translates into CASNPVGGYYGYTF. Complete variable domain (other parts from reference TRBV5-1 and TRBJ1-2): KAGVTQTPRYLIKTRGQQVTLSCSPISGHRSVSWYQQTPGQGLQFLFEYFSETQRNKGNFPGRFSGRQFSNSRSEMNVSTLELGDSALYLCASNPVGGYYGYTFGSGTRLTVV.

The rearrangement links TRBV5-1 to TRBJ2-7, with D maybe TRBD1 (5 bases). This CDR3 has 12 amino acids. Germline loops: CDR1 SGHRS, CDR2 YFSETQ. The germline V and J ends were trimmed by 7 bases and 5 bases, with 13 bases remaining between them. CDR3 region: CASPPGLHEQYF. Here the CDR3 DNA reads TGCGCCAGCCCCCCAGGGCTCCACGAGCAGTACTTC.

The chain is built from TRBV30 and TRBJ1-2, with unresolved D. The germline gives CDR1 GTSNPN, CDR2 SVGIG (reference sequence). This CDR3 is 13 amino acids long. V was shortened by 2 bases and J by 2 bases, with 9 bases between the two germline ends. The CDR3 DNA is TGTGCCTGGAGTCGCAAACAGAACTATGGCTACACCTTC. Encoded protein: CAWSRKQNYGYTF. The full variable domain, in which reference TRBV30 and TRBJ1-2 provide the parts outside the CDR3, is SQTIHQWPATLVQPVGSPLSLECTVEGTSNPNLYWYRQAAGRGLQLLFYSVGIGQISSEVPQNLSASRPQDRQFILSSKKLLLSDSGFYLCAWSRKQNYGYTFGSGTRLTVV.

The rearrangement uses TRBV30 and TRBJ1-2; 7 bases are shared with TRBD1. V trimming: 3 bases; J trimming: 14 bases; junction bases outside the gene matches: 9. The CDR3 length is 11 residues. CDR1 GTSNPN and CDR2 SVGIG come from the germline V gene (reference sequence). The CDR3 DNA reads as TGTGCCTGGAGGGGCGGGGACAGCGGGACCTTC. Translation: CAWRGGDSGTF.

This clone was counted once. The V gene is TRBV18, the J gene TRBJ1-2, with 8 bases matching TRBD1. The CDR3 contains 13 residues. Germline V lookup: CDR1 KGHSH, CDR2 LQKENI. The trim removed 6 bases at V and 8 bases at J, leaving 8 bases unmatched. CDR3 DNA sequence: TGTGCCAGCTCCCCCGACAGGGGAAAAGGCTACACCTTC. Translated: CASSPDRGKGYTF. The whole variable domain, remainder taken from reference TRBV18 and TRBJ1-2, is NAGVMQNPRHLVRRRGQEARLRCSPMKGHSHVYWYRQLPEEGLKFMVYLQKENIIDESGMPKERFSAEFPKEGPSILRIQQVVRGDSAAYFCASSPDRGKGYTFGSGTRLTVV.

The chain recombines TRBV6-2 or TRBV6-3 with TRBJ1-5; a weak D match, TRBD1 (5 bases). The CDR3 totals 14 residues. V was shortened by 5 bases and J by 11 bases, with 19 bases between the two germline ends. Looked up from germline, CDR1 is MNHEY and CDR2 is SVGEGT. The DNA of the CDR3 is TGTGCCAGCAGTCGCAGGGACTATCGTCTTGCCCAGCATTTT. Encoded protein: CASSRRDYRLAQHF.

V is TRBV6-2 or TRBV6-3 and J is TRBJ2-1; D unresolved. CDR3 length: 13 residues. CDR1 and CDR2 from the germline V gene are MNHEY and SVGEGT. The ends were cut back, 6 bases at V and 8 bases at J, with 14 bases in the middle. CDR3 region: CASSSHGPDEQFF. The CDR3 bases are TGTGCCAGCAGCTCCCATGGGCCGGATGAGCAGTTCTTC.

This clone was observed a single time. The genes are TRBV9 and TRBJ1-1; D may be TRBD1 (5 bases). The CDR3 extends over 15 amino acids. Trimming took 0 bases from V and 6 from J, leaving 15 bases between them. CDR1 and CDR2 (germline): SGDLS, YYNGEE. The CDR3 is CASSVEGRPGAEAFF. CDR3 nucleotide sequence: TGTGCCAGCAGCGTAGAAGGCCGGCCGGGGGCTGAAGCTTTCTTT.